Following are 25 T cell receptor beta chains from one sample sequenced in a study of early T cells in non-severe SARS-CoV-2 infection. TCRdb re-called the 5' RACE reads with MiXCR, one entry per CDR3 protein. The table includes tens of thousands of distinct CDR3 sequences, roughly 9.2% detected once. Specimen: whole blood. The origin of the receptors is an adult who was a healthcare worker with PCR-confirmed SARS-CoV-2 infection or an uninfected control (not recorded which).

The sample holds many counts of this clonotype. The chain recombines TRBV24-1 with TRBJ1-5; D is ambiguous. V was clipped by 2 bases and J by 7 bases, with 5 bases between them. The CDR3 runs to 12 residues. Germline CDR1 and CDR2: KGHDR and SFDVKD. The CDR3 sequence is CATSDSGQPQHF. The CDR3 DNA is TGTGCCACCAGTGATTCTGGACAGCCCCAGCATTTT.

This clonotype showed up many times. CDR3 DNA: TGTGCCAGCAGAGCGCCGGGACAGGGGAGTGAAAAACTGTTTTTT. The encoded protein is CASRAPGQGSEKLFF. The chain links TRBV6-5 to TRBJ1-4; 10 nucleotides agree with TRBD1. The CDR3 loop spans 15 amino acids. CDR1 is MNHEY, CDR2 SVGAGI, per germline. After removal of 6 bases from V and 7 bases from J, the junction contained 8 bases not matched to a gene.

This clonotype has just a few counts. The rearrangement links TRBV6-2 or TRBV6-3 to TRBJ2-2; a possible D gene is TRBD2 (5 bases). V shed 6 bases and J shed 6 bases, with 8 bases lying between them. The germline CDR1 and CDR2 sequences are MNHEY and SVGEGT. The CDR3 extends over 12 amino acids. The CDR3 DNA reads as TGTGCCAGCAGCCCGAGGGCCGGGGAGCTGTTTTTT. It codes for CASSPRAGELFF.

This clonotype was seen repeatedly, ten times or more. The CDR3 sequence is CASTRTGGLNEQFF. In DNA form, the CDR3 reads TGTGCCAGCACCCGGACAGGGGGCCTGAATGAGCAGTTCTTC. The gene calls are TRBV6-5 and TRBJ2-1, with 11 bases aligning to TRBD1. Germline trimming cut 7 bases from V and 7 bases from J; bases unmatched to any gene: 6. Germline V gene sequence: CDR1 MNHEY, CDR2 SVGAGI. This CDR3 has 14 residues.

This clonotype came up many times. The chain is built from TRBV7-9 and TRBJ2-7; weak D call: TRBD2 (6 bases). V gave up 5 bases and J gave up 2 bases, with 13 bases separating them. Germline V gene sequence: CDR1 SEHNR, CDR2 FQNEAQ (reference sequence). This CDR3 region has 14 residues. The CDR3 sequence is CASSPNLATYEQYF. DNA for the CDR3: TGTGCCAGCAGCCCGAATCTAGCGACCTACGAGCAGTACTTC.

The sample holds many counts of this clonotype. The chain has TRBV5-4 and TRBJ2-3; TRBD2 aligns across 7 bases. Germline loops: CDR1 SGHNT, CDR2 YYREEE (reference sequence). Germline trimming cut 0 bases from V and 5 bases from J; bases unmatched to any gene: 9. This CDR3 has 16 amino acids. CDR3 in DNA: TGTGCCAGCAGCTTGGCCGGGGCGGGGGATGGAGATACGCAGTATTTT. It codes for CASSLAGAGDGDTQYF.

This clonotype was picked up many times. This chain links TRBV9 with TRBJ2-7, with D perhaps TRBD1 (6 bases). The CDR3 totals 15 residues. V was pared by 0 bases and J by 5 bases, with 15 bases between. CDR1 is SGDLS, CDR2 YYNGEE, per germline. The CDR3 protein is CASSVGSGVFDEQYF. The CDR3 DNA reads TGTGCCAGCAGCGTAGGGTCAGGGGTGTTCGACGAGCAGTACTTC.

This clonotype showed up many times. This rearrangement joins TRBV20-1 to TRBJ2-7; tentatively, D is TRBD1 (7 bases). The CDR3 spans 17 residues. Germline V CDR1 and CDR2: DFQATT, SNEGSKA (reference sequence). V dropped 0 bases and J dropped 0 bases, with 18 bases sitting between them. CDR3 sequence (DNA): TGCAGTGCTAGAGACCCCACGCAGGGGGGCAGCTCCTACGAGCAGTACTTC. Its protein is CSARDPTQGGSSYEQYF.

This clonotype turned up a few times. This chain uses TRBV5-1 with TRBJ2-1; TRBD1 matches 9 bases. CDR1 SGHRS and CDR2 YFSETQ come from the germline V gene. With 7 bases clipped from V and 7 bases from J, the junction kept 9 bases outside the gene matches. The CDR3 runs to 14 residues. As DNA, the CDR3 is TGCGCCAGCGGGGTGGGGGACAGGGCTAATGAGCAGTTCTTC. Translating it yields CASGVGDRANEQFF.

This clonotype was counted a few times. V and J are TRBV29-1 and TRBJ1-1; maybe TRBD1 (5 bases). V was shortened by 6 bases and J by 4 bases, with 15 bases between the two germline ends. Germline assignment: CDR1 SQVTM and CDR2 ANQGSEA. This CDR3 is built from 13 residues. CDR3 sequence (DNA): TGCAGCGTGGGGAGGGGAGGAGGCACTGAAGCTTTCTTT. Its protein is CSVGRGGGTEAFF.

This clonotype was picked up many times. The chain is built from TRBV7-3 and TRBJ2-1; 7 positions agree with TRBD2. This CDR3 region has 16 residues. V trimming: 3 bases; J trimming: 3 bases; junction bases outside the gene matches: 8. The germline gives CDR1 SGHTA, CDR2 FQGTGA. This CDR3 is CASSLRAGEYYNEQFF. In DNA, the CDR3 is TGTGCCAGCAGCTTGCGGGCGGGGGAGTACTACAATGAGCAGTTCTTC.

This clonotype was counted at least ten times. J is TRBJ2-7 and V is TRBV21-1. TRBV21-1 is noted as a pseudogene. The CDR3 totals 12 residues. The CDR3 is CASAVRTYEQYF. The CDR3 DNA sequence: TGTGCCTCGGCGGTGAGAACCTACGAGCAGTACTTC.

This chain links TRBV7-2 with TRBJ1-5; D may be TRBD1 (5 bases). The germline V gene encodes CDR1 SGHTA and CDR2 FQGNSA. CDR3 size: 17 residues. V was shortened by 2 bases and J by 4 bases, with 18 bases between the two germline ends. The CDR3 bases are TGTGCCAGCAGCTTAAACTCGAGGCTGGGGGTTAATCAGCCCCAGCATTTT. Amino acid sequence: CASSLNSRLGVNQPQHF.

This clonotype was found a few times. The genes are TRBV4-1 and TRBJ1-5, with D possibly matching TRBD1 (5 bases). Trimming stripped 1 base from V and 6 bases from J, with 13 bases between. This CDR3 comprises 15 residues. From germline, CDR1 is MGHRA and CDR2 YSYEKL. CDR3 residues: CASSQADRRGQPQHF. The CDR3 DNA follows: TGCGCCAGCAGCCAAGCCGACAGAAGGGGTCAGCCCCAGCATTTT.

This clonotype has only a few counts. The rearrangement links TRBV7-2 to TRBJ1-1; D is ambiguous. The CDR3 is 13 residues long. Trimming took off 1 base at V and 7 bases at J, with 10 bases between the two ends. Germline V gene sequence: CDR1 SGHTA, CDR2 FQGNSA. Written as DNA, the CDR3 is TGTGCCAGCAGCTTAGGTCAGACCTTTGAAGCTTTCTTT. Translated, it gives CASSLGQTFEAFF.

A note on this clonotype: A much larger clone lies a single base off, so this may be a read error. The chain joins TRBV12-3 or TRBV12-4 to TRBJ1-2; tentatively, D is TRBD1 (5 bases). The CDR3 spans 15 residues. V dropped 6 bases and J dropped 10 bases, with 24 bases sitting between them. This CDR3 reads CASSNTPTDQLAYTF. The CDR3 bases are TGTGCCAGCAGCAACACCCCGACAGACCAACTTGCCTACACCTTC.

The chain uses TRBV30 and TRBJ1-5; D gene unclear. The CDR3 contains 14 residues. Germline V lookup: CDR1 GTSNPN, CDR2 SVGIG (reference sequence). The germline V and J ends were trimmed by 0 bases and 6 bases, with 12 bases remaining between them. Here the CDR3 DNA reads TGTGCCTGGAGTGTCGACACCATATCTCAGCCCCAGCATTTT. Protein: CAWSVDTISQPQHF.

As for this clonotype: Mismatch with germline at one junction end may stem from a read error. The chain joins TRBV27 to TRBJ1-2; the D gene is possibly TRBD1 (5 bases). The CDR3 totals 16 residues. CDR1 and CDR2 from the germline V gene are MNHEY and SMNVEV (reference sequence). The CDR3 here is CATSLLSGTANYGYTF. Here the CDR3 DNA reads TGTGCCACCAGTTTATTATCCGGGACGGCTAACTATGGCTACACCTTC.

This clonotype was picked up many times. The gene calls are TRBV29-1 and TRBJ2-7; D perhaps matches TRBD2 (5 bases). CDR1 and CDR2 (germline): SQVTM, ANQGSEA. This CDR3 spans 12 amino acids. V lost 4 bases and J lost 3, with 10 bases in between. CDR3 amino acids: CSVVRGSYEQYF. The CDR3 DNA sequence: TGCAGCGTTGTTCGGGGAAGCTACGAGCAGTACTTC.

V usage is TRBV21-1 and J usage is TRBJ1-1; the table's D call of TRBD1 was not tested on the DNA. TRBV21-1 is flagged as a pseudogene. The length of the CDR3 is 11 residues. DNA of the CDR3: TGTGCCAGCAGCCTCCTAGGGGGAGCTTTCTTT. It encodes CASSLLGGAFF.

J is TRBJ2-7 and V is TRBV7-9; 7 bases are a match to TRBD1. Germline V gene sequence: CDR1 SEHNR, CDR2 FQNEAQ (reference sequence). The length of the CDR3 is 12 residues. Unmatched junction bases numbered 3, after V lost 5 bases and J lost 5 bases. CDR3 sequence reads: CASSPTGDEQYF. The CDR3 nucleotides are TGTGCCAGCAGCCCCACAGGGGACGAGCAGTACTTC.

This clonotype appeared many times. V gene TRBV6-5 combines with J gene TRBJ2-7, with a possible D match to TRBD1 (6 bases). CDR3 length: 13 residues. V was shortened by 9 bases and J by 6 bases, with 18 bases between the two germline ends. Germline CDR1 is MNHEY and CDR2 is SVGAGI. This chain's CDR3 is CASYRARFSEQYF. CDR3 bases: TGTGCCAGTTACAGGGCTCGATTCTCCGAGCAGTACTTC.

This clonotype was observed a few times. The J gene is TRBJ2-5, the V gene TRBV12-3 or TRBV12-4; D tentatively fits TRBD1 or TRBD2 (5 bases each). Deletions cut 5 bases from V and 1 base from J, with 17 bases between. The CDR3 extends over 16 amino acids. CDR3 protein: CASSPEGMRTQETQYF. The CDR3, as DNA: TGTGCCAGCAGTCCAGAGGGGATGAGAACCCAAGAGACCCAGTACTTC.

The chain couples TRBV11-2 to TRBJ2-7, with 9 nucleotides matching TRBD1. The V gene's germline CDR1 is SGHAT and CDR2 FQNNGV. This CDR3 is 14 amino acids long. The J segment lost 6 bases and the V segment lost 2 bases, leaving 5 bases of the junction unmatched. The CDR3 region has the DNA TGTGCCAGCAGCTTACGACAGGGGGGAGTCGAGCAGTACTTC. It yields the protein CASSLRQGGVEQYF.

This clonotype appeared many times. The V call is TRBV6-6, the J call TRBJ2-7; the match to TRBD1 covers 7 bases. The germline gives CDR1 MNHNY, CDR2 SVGAGI (reference sequence). V gave up 4 bases and J gave up 9 bases; unmatched junction bases: 12. The length of the CDR3 is 14 residues. Here the CDR3 DNA reads TGTGCCAGCAGTTTAGACAGGGACAGTCTACGGCAGTACTTC. Protein product: CASSLDRDSLRQYF.